The rows below give T cell receptor beta chains drawn from one sample of a study of human T cells and chemical hapten exposure. TCRdb re-analysed the RACE reads in MiXCR, keeping a single row per CDR3 protein. Among tens of thousands of distinct CDR3 sequences listed, 7.5% to 9.5% were seen once. The sequencing used whole blood, collected in connection with sensitization to the hapten diphenylcyclopropenone (DPC). These receptors were taken from a woman aged 30 to 39 with alopecia areata. Some clones in this sample may be carry-over from other donors' samples. The CDR3 runs from the conserved cysteine through the conserved F or W. The order of the fields is J gene, V gene, CDR3 protein.

j_gene: TRBJ2-2
v_gene: TRBV5-8
CDR3aa: CASSLVGNTGELFF

j_gene: TRBJ1-5
v_gene: TRBV7-3
CDR3aa: CASSPQGGKVQPQHF

j_gene: TRBJ2-1
v_gene: TRBV7-9
CDR3aa: CASSPKRPGQGVDEQFF

j_gene: TRBJ2-3
v_gene: TRBV10-3
CDR3aa: CAISERGDTDTQYF

j_gene: TRBJ2-4
v_gene: TRBV6-5
CDR3aa: CASRPPGGRNIQYF

j_gene: TRBJ1-3
v_gene: TRBV20-1
CDR3aa: CSARGVVFSGNTIYF

j_gene: TRBJ1-1
v_gene: TRBV5-1
CDR3aa: CASSLVRLTNTEAFF

j_gene: TRBJ1-5
v_gene: TRBV27
CDR3aa: CASSFRAPAKALVPSNQPQNF

j_gene: TRBJ1-6
v_gene: TRBV10-3
CDR3aa: CAISSTDRRNAPLHF

j_gene: TRBJ1-1
v_gene: TRBV20-1
CDR3aa: CSARQGVSTEAFF

j_gene: TRBJ2-5
v_gene: TRBV29-1
CDR3aa: CSVDAASGGSAGTQYF

j_gene: TRBJ2-6
v_gene: TRBV2
CDR3aa: CASSVRGQLGANVLTF

j_gene: TRBJ2-7
v_gene: TRBV7-2
CDR3aa: CASSLVLGAWYEQYF

j_gene: TRBJ1-1
v_gene: TRBV5-5
CDR3aa: CASSLAGRGGPTEAFF

j_gene: TRBJ2-2
v_gene: TRBV3-1
CDR3aa: CASRAGQGLTGELFF

j_gene: TRBJ1-2
v_gene: TRBV30
CDR3aa: CAWGGLIGPYYGYTF

j_gene: TRBJ2-3
v_gene: TRBV11-2
CDR3aa: CASSLNGGRDTDTQYF

j_gene: TRBJ1-1
v_gene: TRBV6-1
CDR3aa: CASMRTALNTEAFF

j_gene: TRBJ1-2
v_gene: TRBV20-1
CDR3aa: CSANLHGGIGYTF

j_gene: TRBJ2-3
v_gene: TRBV7-9
CDR3aa: CASSLGTDYSTDTQYF